One sample yielded the 22 T cell receptor beta chains listed below, sequenced in a study of shared clonotypes between healthy human individuals. Method: immunoSEQ multiplex PCR; TCRdb's copy keeps in-frame clones and lacks some. The table includes under 200,000 clones, over 80% detected once. The sequenced sample consisted of naive CD4+ T cells sorted from blood. Subset reported: CD45RA+ positively selected. These receptors originate from a woman younger than 45 in good health.

The rearrangement links TRBV25-1 to TRBJ2-7; D possibly corresponds to TRBD2 (5 bases). Germline assignment: CDR1 MGHDK and CDR2 SYGVNS. V was cut by 3 bases and J by 5 bases, with 11 bases left in between. The CDR3 has 13 amino acids. Here the CDR3 reads CASSDPGIHEQYF. The CDR3 coding sequence is TGTGCCAGCAGTGACCCGGGGATTCACGAGCAGTACTTC.

The gene calls are TRBV7-3 and TRBJ2-3; TRBD2 aligns across 12 bases. With 4 bases clipped from V and 5 bases from J, the junction kept 4 bases outside the gene matches. The germline V gene has CDR1 SGHTA and CDR2 FQGTGA. CDR3 length: 15 residues. CDR3 residues: CASSSLAGGRDTQYF. In DNA form, the CDR3 reads TGTGCCAGCAGCTCCCTAGCGGGAGGGCGAGATACGCAGTATTTT. The full variable domain, its missing parts supplied by reference TRBV7-3 and TRBJ2-3, is GAGVSQTPSNKVTEKGKYVELRCDPISGHTALYWYRQSLGQGPEFLIYFQGTGAADDSGLPNDRFFAVRPEGSVSTLKIQRTERGDSAVYLCASSSLAGGRDTQYFGPGTRLTVL.

The chain has TRBV18 and TRBJ2-4; D unclear. Deletions cut 4 bases from V and 1 base from J, with 14 bases between. Germline loops: CDR1 KGHSH, CDR2 LQKENI. This CDR3 spans 16 amino acids. CDR3 DNA: TGTGCCAGCTCACGAACTGGTGGTGGGGCCAAAAACATTCAGTACTTC. This sequence encodes CASSRTGGGAKNIQYF.

This chain joins TRBV5-1 and TRBJ2-7, with 9 bases identical to TRBD1. The CDR3 loop spans 15 amino acids. Germline trimming cut 6 bases from V and 10 bases from J; bases unmatched to any gene: 17. Germline V CDR1 and CDR2: SGHRS, YFSETQ. The CDR3, as DNA: TGCGCCAGCACCAGGGGGAATCCGGGACAGGGTTTTCAGTACTTC. Translating gives CASTRGNPGQGFQYF. The whole variable domain, remainder taken from reference TRBV5-1 and TRBJ2-7, is KAGVTQTPRYLIKTRGQQVTLSCSPISGHRSVSWYQQTPGQGLQFLFEYFSETQRNKGNFPGRFSGRQFSNSRSEMNVSTLELGDSALYLCASTRGNPGQGFQYFGPGTRLTVT.

V is TRBV5-1 and J is TRBJ2-3; TRBD2 aligns across 12 bases. CDR3 length: 16 amino acids. Germline V CDR1 and CDR2: SGHRS, YFSETQ. The junction had 13 bases not matched to a gene; V was cut back by 7 bases and J by 7 bases. This CDR3 is CASQAQTSGRTHTQYF. The CDR3, as DNA: TGCGCCAGCCAAGCCCAAACTAGCGGGAGGACGCATACGCAGTATTTT.

This rearrangement joins TRBV30 to TRBJ1-2; a weak D match, TRBD1 (5 bases). The CDR3 has 13 residues. The ends were cut back, 0 bases at V and 8 bases at J, with 13 bases in the middle. CDR1 is GTSNPN and CDR2 is SVGIG in the germline V gene (reference sequence). CDR3 amino acids: CAWSVLWGYGYTF. In DNA form, the CDR3 reads TGTGCCTGGAGTGTACTATGGGGGTACGGCTACACCTTC. The variable domain in full, with the rest retrieved from reference TRBV30 and TRBJ1-2, is SQTIHQWPATLVQPVGSPLSLECTVEGTSNPNLYWYRQAAGRGLQLLFYSVGIGQISSEVPQNLSASRPQDRQFILSSKKLLLSDSGFYLCAWSVLWGYGYTFGSGTRLTVV.

V is TRBV4-2 and J is TRBJ2-7, with D perhaps TRBD1 (6 bases). The CDR3 contains 16 residues. V lost 5 bases to trimming and J lost 0 bases, with 17 bases between them. CDR1 and CDR2 from the germline V gene are LGHNA and YNFKEQ. The CDR3 loop is CASSKHQGFSSYEQYF. In DNA, the CDR3 is TGTGCCAGCAGCAAACACCAGGGGTTCAGCTCCTACGAGCAGTACTTC.

This clone was observed a handful of times. The rearrangement links TRBV19 to TRBJ1-2, with D perhaps TRBD1 (5 bases). V lost 6 bases and J lost 4, with 9 bases in between. The CDR3 has 12 residues. CDR1 and CDR2 from the germline V gene are LNHDA and SQIVND (reference sequence). Here the CDR3 reads CASRGRSYGYTF. The CDR3 nucleotides read TGTGCCAGTAGGGGACGTAGCTATGGCTACACCTTC.

This rearrangement joins TRBV5-4 to TRBJ2-5; D uncertain. V was pared by 2 bases and J by 2 bases, with 13 bases between. Germline V gives CDR1 SGHNT, CDR2 YYREEE (reference sequence). This CDR3 spans 15 amino acids. The CDR3 loop is CASSLPETLQETQYF. The CDR3 nucleotides are TGTGCCAGCAGCTTACCTGAGACACTACAAGAGACCCAGTACTTC.

The chain carries TRBV7-2 and TRBJ2-7; TRBD2 matches 11 bases. The trim removed 7 bases at V and 6 bases at J, leaving 14 bases unmatched. The CDR3 has 16 amino acids. Germline lookup yields CDR1 SGHTA and CDR2 FQGNSA. The CDR3 bases are TGTGCCAGCACTAAAGGAGGGGGCCTAGCGGGAGGCGAGCAGTACTTC. It translates to CASTKGGGLAGGEQYF.

The chain joins TRBV2 to TRBJ1-4, with a weak D call TRBD1 (6 bases). The V gene's germline CDR1 is SNHLY and CDR2 FYNNEI. The V end lost 7 bases, the J end lost 7 bases, and 16 bases lay between the germline ends. The CDR3 runs to 14 residues. This chain's CDR3 is CASTGGGRVEKLFF. The CDR3, as DNA: TGTGCCAGCACTGGGGGCGGGCGGGTTGAAAAACTGTTTTTT.

The rearrangement uses TRBV11-2 and TRBJ2-1; a possible D gene is TRBD1 (5 bases). There are 17 residues in the CDR3. Trimming took off 7 bases at V and 1 base at J, with 20 bases between the two ends. Germline assignment: CDR1 SGHAT and CDR2 FQNNGV. The CDR3 DNA sequence: TGTGCCAGCACTCGTACATGGGGCACCGATTCCTACAATGAGCAGTTCTTC. The encoded protein is CASTRTWGTDSYNEQFF.

This sequence joins TRBV28 and TRBJ2-1; D not resolved. V dropped 10 bases and J dropped 5 bases, with 15 bases sitting between them. The CDR3 covers 13 residues. Germline V lookup: CDR1 MDHEN, CDR2 SYDVKM. The CDR3 DNA sequence: TGTGCCACCCTCGGACGAAAGAACAATGAGCAGTTCTTC. It specifies CATLGRKNNEQFF.

The J gene is TRBJ1-1, the V gene TRBV7-3; 10 bases align to TRBD1. CDR1 and CDR2 from the germline V gene are SGHTA and FQGTGA. The V and J ends lost 2 bases and 4 bases, in that order; junction bases with no gene match: 4. The CDR3 consists of 15 residues. CDR3 in amino acids: CASSLGTGAGTEAFF. CDR3 sequence (DNA): TGTGCCAGCAGCTTAGGGACAGGGGCAGGCACTGAAGCTTTCTTT.

J is TRBJ2-7 and V is TRBV4-1; 7 bases are a match to TRBD2. Trimming took 2 bases from V and 2 from J; bases not matched to a gene: 6. CDR3 length: 15 amino acids. Germline V gene lookup returns CDR1 MGHRA and CDR2 YSYEKL. The CDR3 spells CASSQLSGAPYEQYF. The CDR3 nucleotides read TGCGCCAGCAGCCAATTAAGCGGGGCCCCCTACGAGCAGTACTTC.

The V gene is TRBV28, the J gene TRBJ1-6, with 7 bases that match TRBD1. Germline CDR1 reads MDHEN; CDR2 reads SYDVKM. The CDR3 length is 14 residues. V gave up 5 bases and J gave up 13 bases; unmatched junction bases: 11. CDR3: CASSPQGRHFPLHF. The CDR3 nucleotides are TGTGCCAGCAGTCCACAGGGGCGTCACTTCCCCCTCCACTTT. The variable domain in full, with the rest retrieved from reference TRBV28 and TRBJ1-6, is DVKVTQSSRYLVKRTGEKVFLECVQDMDHENMFWYRQDPGLGLRLIYFSYDVKMKEKGDIPEGYSVSREKKERFSLILESASTNQTSMYLCASSPQGRHFPLHFGNGTRLTVT.

This CDR3 reads CASSQNRDSRNYGYTF. The CDR3 DNA is TGTGCCAGCTCACAGAACCGGGACAGCCGCAACTATGGCTACACCTTC. This sequence joins TRBV18 and TRBJ1-2, with 7 positions matching TRBD1. This CDR3 spans 16 amino acids. The junction had 10 bases not matched to a gene; V was cut back by 4 bases and J by 2 bases. Germline V gene lookup returns CDR1 KGHSH and CDR2 LQKENI.

The chain's CDR3 is CASSLNGGIHEQYF. The DNA for the CDR3 is TGTGCCAGCAGCCTAAATGGGGGAATCCACGAGCAGTACTTC. The gene calls are TRBV11-1 and TRBJ2-7; D tentatively reads TRBD1 or TRBD2 (5 bases each). The V gene's germline CDR1 is SGHAT and CDR2 FQDESV (reference sequence). This CDR3 has 14 residues. V was pared by 5 bases and J by 5 bases, with 16 bases between.

The gene calls are TRBV19 and TRBJ2-6; D ambiguous. Germline CDR1 reads LNHDA; CDR2 reads SQIVND (reference sequence). The CDR3 loop spans 15 amino acids. Trimming stripped 4 bases from V and 2 bases from J, with 9 bases between. The CDR3 spells CASSTESTGANVLTF. The CDR3 DNA reads TGTGCCAGTAGTACAGAATCGACTGGGGCCAACGTCCTGACTTTC.

V and J are TRBV30 and TRBJ2-5, with D unresolved. The assigned J gene may be wrong: the sequence end matches TRBJ2-7 better. The germline CDR1 and CDR2 sequences are GTSNPN and SVGIG (reference sequence). This CDR3 is 13 amino acids long. The CDR3 DNA follows: TGTGCCTACCTCCGGGCAAACTCCTACGAGCAGTACTTC. This translates into CAYLRANSYEQYF.

The rearrangement joins TRBV6-5 to TRBJ2-7, with TRBD1 matching 7 bases. Germline assignment: CDR1 MNHEY and CDR2 SVGAGI. This CDR3 has 16 residues. Trimming removed 0 bases from V and 7 bases from J; junction bases left unmatched: 12. The CDR3 protein is CASSYSSTGALWEQYF. CDR3 DNA sequence: TGTGCCAGCAGTTACTCTTCAACAGGGGCCTTGTGGGAGCAGTACTTC.

The rearrangement uses TRBV6-1 and TRBJ2-7; 7 bases align to TRBD2. Germline values: CDR1 MNHNS, CDR2 SASEGT. The ends lost 1 base at V and 6 bases at J; junction bases unmatched: 9. This CDR3 comprises 15 residues. DNA of the CDR3: TGTGCCAGCAGTGAAGTCCGGCGGGAGAGAAGCGAGCAGTACTTC. Protein: CASSEVRRERSEQYF.